What follows describes a single T cell receptor beta chain. Its antigen is not known. This sample was taken from a study of T-cell reconstitution after alpha-beta-depleted transplantation in children. V lost 3 bases and J 3 bases, leaving 14 bases between the germline ends. Germline CDR1 is SGHVS and CDR2 is FNYEAQ. The CDR3 runs 16 residues. Unique molecular identifiers tagged the TCRbeta library. TCRdb used MiXCR to reprocess the PCR reads, holding one entry per CDR3 protein. The table has approximately 520,000 distinct CDR3 sequences, roughly an eighth seen once; the top ten hold around 15%. Overall study findings and caveats: Certain patients had high TCRbeta diversity at day 60, and it came from recipient T cells and thymic progenitors that survived. Newly produced T cells mostly provided counts and TCRbeta diversity after one year, as hyperexpanded clones declined.

This clonotype was obtained from a female patient under 10 years old who had a stem cell transplant for aplastic anemia, so the T cells may come from the graft donor. The sample here was PBMCs, mostly from graft donor cells, taken 180 days after TCRalphabeta/CD19-depleted stem cell transplant. This sequence joins TRBV7-6 and TRBJ2-2, with D perhaps matching TRBD1 (6 bases). CDR3 sequence reads: CASSFWDGTHTGELFF. The CDR3 DNA is TGTGCCAGCAGCTTTTGGGACGGGACACACACCGGGGAGCTGTTTTTT.